This passage covers 20 T cell receptor beta chains from one sample sequenced in a study of patients and donors after allogeneic stem cell transplantation. TCRdb reanalysed the RT-PCR reads using MiXCR and keeps one entry per CDR3 protein. This sample yields about a million distinct CDR3 sequences, of which about a sixth are seen a single time; around 6% belongs to the top ten. The sample was blood, either unsorted or a sorted T cell fraction (not recorded which). These receptors were taken from a human donor who was either an allogeneic HSCT recipient or a stem cell or donor lymphocyte infusion donor (not recorded which). It is not recorded whose cells these are; they may come from a transplant donor.

The chain uses TRBV9 and TRBJ2-1, with a weak D call TRBD2 (5 bases). In germline, CDR1 is SGDLS, CDR2 YYNGEE. Trimming cost V 6 bases and J 1 base, with 8 bases left between them. The CDR3 extends over 13 amino acids. The DNA for the CDR3 is TGTGCCAGCACTGCGGGTTCCTACAATGAGCAGTTCTTC. This sequence encodes CASTAGSYNEQFF.

This clonotype was observed a handful of times. The CDR3 protein is CAIKQGMDEQYF. In DNA form, the CDR3 reads TGTGCCATCAAACAGGGGATGGACGAGCAGTACTTC. J is TRBJ2-7 and V is TRBV10-3, with 7 nucleotides matching TRBD1. Germline assignment: CDR1 ENHRY and CDR2 SYGVKD. V dropped 7 bases and J dropped 5; count of bases not matched to a gene: 5. This CDR3 comprises 12 residues.

The genes are TRBV25-1 and TRBJ2-3, with D possibly TRBD1 on 5 matching bases. CDR3 size: 19 residues. Per the germline V gene, CDR1 is MGHDK and CDR2 is SYGVNS. V was pared by 4 bases and J by 0 bases, with 23 bases between. The CDR3 loop reads CASSGSGFPPSSSTDTQYF. In DNA, the CDR3 is TGTGCCAGCAGTGGCTCAGGGTTTCCCCCTTCATCTAGCACAGATACGCAGTATTTT. Full variable domain (rest looked up from reference TRBV25-1 and TRBJ2-3): EADIYQTPRYLVIGTGKKITLECSQTMGHDKMYWYQQDPGMELHLIHYSYGVNSTEKGDLSSESTVSRIRTEHFPLTLESARPSHTSQYLCASSGSGFPPSSSTDTQYFGPGTRLTVL.

This clonotype has a handful of counts. The chain carries TRBV25-1 and TRBJ1-1, with a tentative D call TRBD1 (6 bases). Germline lookup yields CDR1 MGHDK and CDR2 SYGVNS. This CDR3 is 13 amino acids long. Trimming removed 7 bases at V and 1 base at J, with 10 bases between. Here the CDR3 reads CASNEGGNTEAFF. The CDR3 nucleotides read TGTGCCAGCAACGAGGGGGGGAACACTGAAGCTTTCTTT.

The J gene is TRBJ1-1, the V gene TRBV5-6, with D possibly being TRBD1 (5 bases). CDR3 length: 13 residues. Germline CDR1 reads SGHDT; CDR2 reads YYEEEE. V dropped 4 bases and J dropped 4 bases, with 11 bases sitting between them. Written as DNA, the CDR3 is TGTGCCAGCAGCAAGACAGTTCCCACTGAAGCTTTCTTT. This codes for CASSKTVPTEAFF.

The J gene is TRBJ2-2, the V gene TRBV3-1; weak D call: TRBD2 (5 bases). The CDR3 is made up of 15 amino acids. CDR1 is LGHDT and CDR2 is YNNKEL in the germline V gene (reference sequence). The V and J ends lost 0 bases and 7 bases respectively, with 12 bases between them. CDR3 loop: CASSQDPPGDGELFF. The DNA for the CDR3 is TGTGCCAGCAGCCAAGATCCGCCCGGGGACGGGGAGCTGTTTTTT.

This clonotype was counted many times. This rearrangement joins TRBV12-3 or TRBV12-4 to TRBJ2-3, with D possibly matching TRBD1 (5 bases). The CDR3 sequence is 14 residues long. V lost 5 bases and J 7 bases, leaving 16 bases between the germline ends. The CDR3 nucleotides read TGTGCCAGCAGTCCTCTACAGGCCGTAAATACGCAGTATTTT. Residues: CASSPLQAVNTQYF.

The J gene is TRBJ2-1, the V gene TRBV9; a possible D gene is TRBD2 (6 bases). Germline CDR1 reads SGDLS; CDR2 reads YYNGEE. CDR3 size: 17 residues. Trimming shortened V by 3 bases and J by 6 bases, and 22 bases separated the two germline ends. The CDR3 is CASSAGGSPTNPNEQFF. The CDR3 nucleotides are TGTGCCAGCAGCGCCGGAGGGTCACCAACAAATCCCAATGAGCAGTTCTTC.

In its sample, this clonotype was seen a few times. The chain couples TRBV6-1 to TRBJ2-7; D is unclear. Germline V lookup: CDR1 MNHNS, CDR2 SASEGT. With 8 bases removed from V and 3 bases from J, the gap between germline ends came to 17 bases. The CDR3 consists of 14 residues. DNA of the CDR3: TGTGCCAGCCGGACGAACCCGTCCCGCTACGAGCAGTACTTC. Translating gives CASRTNPSRYEQYF.

This clonotype was counted a few times. The chain is built from TRBV12-3 or TRBV12-4 and TRBJ1-2; D perhaps matches TRBD1 (5 bases). CDR3 size: 14 residues. V was trimmed by 2 bases and J by 2 bases, leaving 9 bases between them. The CDR3 DNA follows: TGTGCCAGCAGTTTAAAGGGGTTAAACTATGGCTACACCTTC. This gives the protein CASSLKGLNYGYTF.

This chain joins TRBV5-4 and TRBJ2-1; 10 bases match TRBD2. The CDR3 has 16 amino acids. Germline assignment: CDR1 SGHNT and CDR2 YYREEE (reference sequence). V dropped 3 bases and J dropped 7; count of bases not matched to a gene: 10. Here the CDR3 reads CASSYTVKRGGNEQFF. DNA of the CDR3: TGTGCCAGCAGCTATACGGTAAAGCGGGGGGGGAATGAGCAGTTCTTC.

This clonotype was counted only a few times. The chain has TRBV6-2 or TRBV6-3 and TRBJ1-5; no firm D call. Trimming pared 6 bases from V and 0 bases from J, leaving 12 bases between. This CDR3 comprises 15 residues. Germline V gene sequence: CDR1 MNHEY, CDR2 SVGEGT. This chain's CDR3 is CASRNQLNSNQPQHF. The CDR3 coding sequence is TGTGCCAGCAGGAACCAGCTAAATAGCAATCAGCCCCAGCATTTT.

The chain is built from TRBV7-2 and TRBJ1-4, with D unclear. The CDR3 is 13 amino acids. Trimming took 2 bases from V and 7 from J, leaving 8 bases between them. The germline V gene encodes CDR1 SGHTA and CDR2 FQGNSA. CDR3 in DNA: TGTGCCAGCAGCTTAAATAGACGTGAAAAACTGTTTTTT. Translating it yields CASSLNRREKLFF.

This clonotype came up a few times. This chain links TRBV29-1 with TRBJ1-5, with D tentatively TRBD1 (5 bases). Germline CDR1 is SQVTM and CDR2 is ANQGSEA. There are 15 residues in the CDR3. The V end lost 4 bases, the J end lost 0 bases, and 13 bases lay between the germline ends. As DNA, the CDR3 is TGCAGCGTTGCCGATGGGACCGATAGCAATCAGCCCCAGCATTTT. Amino acids: CSVADGTDSNQPQHF.

A few counts support this clonotype. This chain joins TRBV5-5 and TRBJ2-2, with D possibly being TRBD2 (5 bases). The length of the CDR3 is 15 residues. Germline assignment: CDR1 SGHKS and CDR2 YYEKEE (reference sequence). V was trimmed by 7 bases and J by 6 bases, leaving 19 bases between them. Written as DNA, the CDR3 is TGTGCCAGCGAAGAATTTCCTGGGAGCCCCGGGGAGCTGTTTTTT. The encoded protein is CASEEFPGSPGELFF.

This chain uses TRBV4-2 with TRBJ1-1; 8 bases map to TRBD1. Germline V CDR1 and CDR2: LGHNA, YNFKEQ. Unmatched junction bases numbered 17, after V lost 5 bases and J lost 0 bases. CDR3 length: 19 amino acids. DNA for the CDR3: TGTGCCAGCAGCGGAAAAGAAGGACAGGGACCCCTTCTGAACACTGAAGCTTTCTTT. It is translated as CASSGKEGQGPLLNTEAFF.

For the CDR3, the DNA is TGCGCCAGCAAGGAAGCCCTCTCTGGAAACACCATATATTTT. Translating it yields CASKEALSGNTIYF. The rearrangement uses TRBV5-1 and TRBJ1-3; D ambiguous. CDR3 length equals 14 residues. Germline V gene lookup returns CDR1 SGHRS and CDR2 YFSETQ. Between the trimmed V and J ends, which lost 6 bases and 0 bases, there was a span of 10 bases. Full variable domain (remainder filled in from reference TRBV5-1 and TRBJ1-3): KAGVTQTPRYLIKTRGQQVTLSCSPISGHRSVSWYQQTPGQGLQFLFEYFSETQRNKGNFPGRFSGRQFSNSRSEMNVSTLELGDSALYLCASKEALSGNTIYFGEGSWLTVV.

The rearrangement links TRBV24-1 to TRBJ2-5, with a tentative D call TRBD2 (5 bases). Trimming removed 9 bases at V and 2 bases at J, with 12 bases between. Germline CDR1 is KGHDR and CDR2 is SFDVKD. The CDR3 runs 13 residues. CDR3 nucleotide sequence: TGTGCCACCCAAAGAGGGAGTCAAGAGACCCAGTACTTC. Its translation is CATQRGSQETQYF.

The rearrangement joins TRBV6-5 to TRBJ2-1, with D unresolved. The CDR3 runs 15 residues. Germline lookup yields CDR1 MNHEY and CDR2 SVGAGI. Deletions cut 1 base from V and 4 bases from J, with 11 bases between. The CDR3 region is CASSYWDVSYNEQFF. CDR3 coding DNA: TGTGCCAGCAGTTACTGGGATGTGAGTTACAATGAGCAGTTCTTC.

This clonotype showed up just a few times. The rearrangement uses TRBV5-1 and TRBJ2-5; D gene ambiguous. The length of the CDR3 is 13 residues. From germline, CDR1 is SGHRS and CDR2 YFSETQ. V was pared by 3 bases and J by 2 bases, with 8 bases between. The CDR3 bases are TGCGCCAGCAGCTCACAGATACAAGAGACCCAGTACTTC. It yields the protein CASSSQIQETQYF.